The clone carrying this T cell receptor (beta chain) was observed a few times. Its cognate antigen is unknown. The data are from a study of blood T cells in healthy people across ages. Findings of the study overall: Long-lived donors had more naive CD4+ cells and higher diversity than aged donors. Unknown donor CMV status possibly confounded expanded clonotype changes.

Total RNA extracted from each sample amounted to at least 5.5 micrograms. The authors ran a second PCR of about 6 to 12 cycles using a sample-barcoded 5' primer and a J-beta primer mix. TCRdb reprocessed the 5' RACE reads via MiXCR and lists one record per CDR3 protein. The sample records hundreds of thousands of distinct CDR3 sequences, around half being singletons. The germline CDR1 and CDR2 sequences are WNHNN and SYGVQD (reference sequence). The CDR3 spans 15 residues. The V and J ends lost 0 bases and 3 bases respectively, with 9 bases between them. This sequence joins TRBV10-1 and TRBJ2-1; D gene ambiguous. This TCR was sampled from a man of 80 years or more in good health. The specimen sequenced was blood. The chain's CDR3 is CASSESGQIYNEQFF. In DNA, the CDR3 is TGCGCCAGCAGTGAGTCAGGGCAGATCTACAATGAGCAGTTCTTC.